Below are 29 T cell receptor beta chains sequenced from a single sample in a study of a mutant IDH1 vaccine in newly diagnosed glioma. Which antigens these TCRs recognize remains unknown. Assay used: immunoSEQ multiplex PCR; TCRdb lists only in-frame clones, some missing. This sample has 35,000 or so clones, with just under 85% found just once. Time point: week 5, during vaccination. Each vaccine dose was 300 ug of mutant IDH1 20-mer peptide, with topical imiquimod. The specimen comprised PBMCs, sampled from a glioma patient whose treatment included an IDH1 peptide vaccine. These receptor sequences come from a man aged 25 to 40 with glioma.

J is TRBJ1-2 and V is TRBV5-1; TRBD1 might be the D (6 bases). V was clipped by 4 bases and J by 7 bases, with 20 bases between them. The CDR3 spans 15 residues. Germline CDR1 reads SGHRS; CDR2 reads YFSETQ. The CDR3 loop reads CASSLLQGDTSGYTF. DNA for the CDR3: TGCGCCAGCAGCCTCTTACAGGGAGACACGAGTGGCTACACCTTC.

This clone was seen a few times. This chain's CDR3 is CASGGQTYEQYF. The CDR3 nucleotides read TGTGCCAGCGGGGGACAGACCTACGAGCAGTACTTC. The V call is TRBV2, the J call TRBJ2-7, with TRBD1 matching 7 bases. Unmatched junction bases numbered 3, after V lost 8 bases and J lost 2 bases. There are 12 residues in the CDR3. Germline CDR1 SNHLY, CDR2 FYNNEI.

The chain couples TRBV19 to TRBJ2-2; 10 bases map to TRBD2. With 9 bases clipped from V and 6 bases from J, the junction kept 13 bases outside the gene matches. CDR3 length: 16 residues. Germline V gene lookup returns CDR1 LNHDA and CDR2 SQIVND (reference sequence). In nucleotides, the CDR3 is TGTGCCAGCACCAAGGAGCCAGCGGGAGGGCCCGGGGAGCTGTTTTTT. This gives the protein CASTKEPAGGPGELFF.

The CDR3 DNA reads TGCAGCGTTGATGGGCTGTTAGATACGCAGTATTTT. Its translation is CSVDGLLDTQYF. V usage is TRBV29-1 and J usage is TRBJ2-3; D is uncertain. Germline assignment: CDR1 SQVTM and CDR2 ANQGSEA. Trimming shortened V by 3 bases and J by 5 bases, and 9 bases separated the two germline ends. The CDR3 totals 12 residues.

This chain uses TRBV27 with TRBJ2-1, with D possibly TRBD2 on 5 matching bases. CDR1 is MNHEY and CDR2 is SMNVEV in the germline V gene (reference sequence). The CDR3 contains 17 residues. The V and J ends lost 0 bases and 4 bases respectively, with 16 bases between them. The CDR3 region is CASSLSTVSRAYNEQFF. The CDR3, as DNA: TGTGCCAGCAGTTTATCCACAGTGTCGCGGGCTTACAATGAGCAGTTCTTC.

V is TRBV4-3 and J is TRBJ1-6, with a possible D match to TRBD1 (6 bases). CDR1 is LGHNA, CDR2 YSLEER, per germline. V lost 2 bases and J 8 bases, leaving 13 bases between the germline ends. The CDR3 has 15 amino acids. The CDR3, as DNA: TGCGCCAGCAGCCAACTCCGGGACACCGATTCACCCCTCCACTTT. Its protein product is CASSQLRDTDSPLHF.

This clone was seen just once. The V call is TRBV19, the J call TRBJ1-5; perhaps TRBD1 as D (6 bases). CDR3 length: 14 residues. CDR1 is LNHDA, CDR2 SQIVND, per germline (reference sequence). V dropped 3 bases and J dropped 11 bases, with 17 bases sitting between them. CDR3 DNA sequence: TGTGCCAGTAGTATTTTCACAGACAAGGGGGCCCAGCATTTT. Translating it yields CASSIFTDKGAQHF.

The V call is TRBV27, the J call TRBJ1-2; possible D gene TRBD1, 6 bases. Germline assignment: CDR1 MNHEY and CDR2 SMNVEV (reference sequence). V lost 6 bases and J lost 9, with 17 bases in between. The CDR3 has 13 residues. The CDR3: CASSASTTGSYTF. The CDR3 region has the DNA TGTGCCAGCAGCGCAAGCACTACAGGGAGCTACACCTTC.

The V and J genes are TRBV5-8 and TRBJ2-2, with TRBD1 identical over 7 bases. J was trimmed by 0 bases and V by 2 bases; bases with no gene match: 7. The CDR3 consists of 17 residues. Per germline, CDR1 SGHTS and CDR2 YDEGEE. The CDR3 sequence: CASSLIQGYANTGELFF. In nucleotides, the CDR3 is TGTGCCAGCAGCTTAATACAGGGGTACGCGAACACCGGGGAGCTGTTTTTT.

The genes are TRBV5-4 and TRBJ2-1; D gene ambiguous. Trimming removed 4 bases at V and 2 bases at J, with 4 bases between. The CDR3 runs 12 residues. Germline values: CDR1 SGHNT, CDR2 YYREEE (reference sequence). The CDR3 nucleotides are TGTGCCAGCAGCCCTACCTACAATGAGCAGTTCTTC. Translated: CASSPTYNEQFF.

The CDR3 DNA follows: TGTGCCAGCAGCCAGGCGGCGACCACTGAAGCTTTCTTT. Residues: CASSQAATTEAFF. The rearrangement links TRBV14 to TRBJ1-1, with D hard to call. The CDR3 totals 13 residues. CDR1 is SGHDN and CDR2 is FVKESK in the germline V gene. V was pared by 3 bases and J by 4 bases, with 9 bases between.

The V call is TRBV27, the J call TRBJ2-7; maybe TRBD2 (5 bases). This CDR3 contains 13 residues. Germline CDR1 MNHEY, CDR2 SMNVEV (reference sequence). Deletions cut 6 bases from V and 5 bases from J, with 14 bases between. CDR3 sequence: CASSTGRTHEQYF. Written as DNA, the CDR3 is TGTGCCAGCAGCACGGGGAGAACCCACGAGCAGTACTTC.

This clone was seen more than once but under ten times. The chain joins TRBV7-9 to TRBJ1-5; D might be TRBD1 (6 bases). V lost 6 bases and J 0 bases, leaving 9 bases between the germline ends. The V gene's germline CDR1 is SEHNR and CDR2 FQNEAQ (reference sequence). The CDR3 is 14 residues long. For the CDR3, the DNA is TGTGCCAGCAGAGGGGACACTAGCAATCAGCCCCAGCATTTT. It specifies CASRGDTSNQPQHF. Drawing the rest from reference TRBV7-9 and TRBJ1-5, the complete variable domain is DTGVSQNPRHKITKRGQNVTFRCDPISEHNRLYWYRQTLGQGPEFLTYFQNEAQLEKSRLLSDRFSAERPKGSFSTLEIQRTEQGDSAMYLCASRGDTSNQPQHFGDGTRLSIL.

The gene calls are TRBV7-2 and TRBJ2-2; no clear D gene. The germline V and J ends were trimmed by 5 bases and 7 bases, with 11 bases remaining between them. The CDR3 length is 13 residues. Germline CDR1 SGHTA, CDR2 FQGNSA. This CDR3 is CASSTHRGGELFF. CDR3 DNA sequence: TGTGCCAGCAGCACCCATCGAGGCGGGGAGCTGTTTTTT.

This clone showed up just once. CDR3 bases: TGTGCCAGCAGCCCGTTAGGAGTAGATTTAGCCAAAAACATTCAGTACTTC. This encodes CASSPLGVDLAKNIQYF. The chain has TRBV5-6 and TRBJ2-4; the D is unclear. Trimming removed 4 bases at V and 0 bases at J, with 17 bases between. Germline CDR1 and CDR2: SGHDT and YYEEEE. The CDR3 consists of 17 residues. The variable domain in full, with the rest retrieved from reference TRBV5-6 and TRBJ2-4, is DAGVTQSPTHLIKTRGQQVTLRCSPKSGHDTVSWYQQALGQGPQFIFQYYEEEERQRGNFPDRFSGHQFPNYSSELNVNALLLGDSALYLCASSPLGVDLAKNIQYFGAGTRLSVL.

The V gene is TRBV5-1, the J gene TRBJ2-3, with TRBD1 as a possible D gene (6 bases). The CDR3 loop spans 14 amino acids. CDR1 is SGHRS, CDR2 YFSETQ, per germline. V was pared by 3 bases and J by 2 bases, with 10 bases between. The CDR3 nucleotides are TGCGCCAGCAGCTCACAGGGACCCACAGATACGCAGTATTTT. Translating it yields CASSSQGPTDTQYF.

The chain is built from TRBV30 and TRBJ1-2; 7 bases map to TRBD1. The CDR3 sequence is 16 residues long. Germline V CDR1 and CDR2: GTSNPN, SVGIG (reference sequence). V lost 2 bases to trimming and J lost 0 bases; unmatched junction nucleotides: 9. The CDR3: CAWSLTRTGTNYGYTF. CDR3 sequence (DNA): TGTGCCTGGAGTCTAACCCGGACAGGAACTAACTATGGCTACACCTTC. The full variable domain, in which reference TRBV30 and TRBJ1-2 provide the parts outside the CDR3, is SQTIHQWPATLVQPVGSPLSLECTVEGTSNPNLYWYRQAAGRGLQLLFYSVGIGQISSEVPQNLSASRPQDRQFILSSKKLLLSDSGFYLCAWSLTRTGTNYGYTFGSGTRLTVV.

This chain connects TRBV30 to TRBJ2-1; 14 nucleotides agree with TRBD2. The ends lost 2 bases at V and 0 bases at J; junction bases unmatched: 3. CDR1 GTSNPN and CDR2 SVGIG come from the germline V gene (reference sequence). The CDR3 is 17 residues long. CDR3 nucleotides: TGTGCCTGGAGTCGGACTAGCGGGAGGTACTCCTACAATGAGCAGTTCTTC. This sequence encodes CAWSRTSGRYSYNEQFF.

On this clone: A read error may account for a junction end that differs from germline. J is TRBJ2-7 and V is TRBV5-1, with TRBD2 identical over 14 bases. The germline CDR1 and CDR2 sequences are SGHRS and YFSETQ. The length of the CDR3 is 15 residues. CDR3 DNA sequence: TGCGCCAGCAGCTGGGGACTAGCGGGAGAGGGCGAGCAGTGCTTC. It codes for CASSWGLAGEGEQCF.

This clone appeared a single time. CDR3 amino acids: CASSSSSSSNQPQHF. In DNA, the CDR3 is TGTGCCAGCAGTTCGTCCAGCAGCAGCAATCAGCCCCAGCATTTT. The chain uses TRBV27 and TRBJ1-5; D is unclear. CDR1 and CDR2 (germline): MNHEY, SMNVEV (reference sequence). V lost 4 bases to trimming and J lost 1 base, with 11 bases between them. The CDR3 is made up of 15 amino acids.

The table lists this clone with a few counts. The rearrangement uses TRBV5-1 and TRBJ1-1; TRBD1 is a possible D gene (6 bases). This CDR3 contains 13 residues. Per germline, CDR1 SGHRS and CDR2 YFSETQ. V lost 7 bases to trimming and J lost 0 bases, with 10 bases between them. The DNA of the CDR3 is TGCGCCAGCCAACAGGGACTGAACACTGAAGCTTTCTTT. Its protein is CASQQGLNTEAFF.

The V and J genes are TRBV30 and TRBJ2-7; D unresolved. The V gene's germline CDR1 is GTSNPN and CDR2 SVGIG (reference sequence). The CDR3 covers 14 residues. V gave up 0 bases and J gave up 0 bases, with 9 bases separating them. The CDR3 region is CAWSVLSRSYEQYF. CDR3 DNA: TGTGCCTGGAGTGTACTCAGCCGCTCCTACGAGCAGTACTTC.

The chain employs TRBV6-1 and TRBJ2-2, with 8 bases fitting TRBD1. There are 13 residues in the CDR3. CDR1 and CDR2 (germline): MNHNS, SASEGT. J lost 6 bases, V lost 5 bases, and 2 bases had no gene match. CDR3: CASSQTGAGELFF. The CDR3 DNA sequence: TGTGCCAGCAGTCAGACAGGGGCCGGGGAGCTGTTTTTT.

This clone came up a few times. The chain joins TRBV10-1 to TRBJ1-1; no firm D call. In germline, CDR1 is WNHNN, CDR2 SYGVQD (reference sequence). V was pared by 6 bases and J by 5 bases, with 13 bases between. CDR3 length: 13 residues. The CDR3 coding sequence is TGCGCCAGCAGCCGGGAGGGATGGACTGAAGCTTTCTTT. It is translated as CASSREGWTEAFF.

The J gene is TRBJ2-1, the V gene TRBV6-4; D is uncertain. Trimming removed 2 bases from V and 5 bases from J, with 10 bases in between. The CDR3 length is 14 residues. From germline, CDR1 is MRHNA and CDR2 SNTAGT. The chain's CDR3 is CASSDGQENNEQFF. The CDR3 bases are TGTGCCAGCAGTGACGGCCAGGAAAACAATGAGCAGTTCTTC.

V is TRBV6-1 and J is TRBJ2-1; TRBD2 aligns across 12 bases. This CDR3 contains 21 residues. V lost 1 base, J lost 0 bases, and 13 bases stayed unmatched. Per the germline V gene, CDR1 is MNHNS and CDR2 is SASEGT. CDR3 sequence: CASSEDMASGRAGYSYNEQFF. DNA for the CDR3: TGTGCCAGCAGTGAAGATATGGCTAGCGGGAGGGCCGGGTACTCCTACAATGAGCAGTTCTTC.

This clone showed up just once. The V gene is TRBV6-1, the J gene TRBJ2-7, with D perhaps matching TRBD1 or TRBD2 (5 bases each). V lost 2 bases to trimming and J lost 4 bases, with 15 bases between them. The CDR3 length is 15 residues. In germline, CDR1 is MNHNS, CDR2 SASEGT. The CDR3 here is CASSELSGWGYEQYF. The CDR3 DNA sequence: TGTGCCAGCAGTGAACTGTCTGGGTGGGGGTACGAGCAGTACTTC.

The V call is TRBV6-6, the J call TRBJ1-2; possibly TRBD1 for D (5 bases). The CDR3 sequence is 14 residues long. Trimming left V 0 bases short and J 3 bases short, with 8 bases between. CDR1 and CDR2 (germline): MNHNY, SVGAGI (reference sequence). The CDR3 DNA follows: TGTGCCAGCAGTTACTCGAGGGACGACTATGGCTACACCTTC. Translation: CASSYSRDDYGYTF.

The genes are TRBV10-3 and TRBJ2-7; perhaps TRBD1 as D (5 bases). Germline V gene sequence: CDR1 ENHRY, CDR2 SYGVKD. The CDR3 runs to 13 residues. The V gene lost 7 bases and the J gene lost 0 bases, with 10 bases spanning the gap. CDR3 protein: CAINLGVSYEQYF. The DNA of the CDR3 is TGTGCCATCAATTTAGGGGTCTCCTACGAGCAGTACTTC.